The T cell receptor (beta chain) described here comes from a study of shared clonotypes between healthy human individuals. Across the whole study: Donors consisted of two women and three men between 18 and 49. Researchers assigned three CD4 naive, three CD4 memory, two CD8 naive and one CD8 memory plate to each donor. Points from the study as a whole: Clonotypes not shared had lower generation probabilities than those common to all four donors. Roughly 5% was the fraction of naive CD4 clonotypes found shared across four donors.

Naive-designated CD8 cells lacked CD45RO, were positively enriched for CCR7, and omitted terminally differentiated effector memory CD45RA+ cells. Produced via immunoSEQ multiplex PCR; TCRdb's table is partial and in-frame only. The sample gives about 1.9 million clones, about 94% of which show up once; roughly 1.7% is in the top ten. Points on this clone: The antigen is not known.

Germline V gene lookup returns CDR1 MNHEY and CDR2 SVGAGI. This CDR3 region has 14 residues. The V segment lost 4 bases and the J segment 1 base; nucleotides outside the gene matches: 4. The clonotype comes from a young man in good health. Some clones in this sample may be carry-over from other donors' samples. Sequenced material: naive CD8+ T cells from PBMCs. The V call is TRBV6-5, the J call TRBJ2-7; 7 positions match TRBD2. CDR3 residues: CASSLGGESYEQYF. CDR3 in DNA: TGTGCCAGCAGTTTGGGGGGGGAGTCCTACGAGCAGTACTTC.